This T cell receptor beta chain was sequenced in a study of blood T cell repertoires in COVID-19. Across the whole study: Samples came from the United States, Italy and Spain, spanning acute and convalescent COVID-19. T cells, B-cell-depleted T cells, or PBMCs supplied cDNA or gDNA.

This clone was found once. Trimming at V came to 7 bases and at J to 2 bases, leaving 3 bases not matched to a gene. Germline values: CDR1 ENHRY, CDR2 SYGVKD. The length of the CDR3 is 15 residues. Original handling: The authors estimated nucleated cell counts from reference gene primer amplification. The data were produced by immunoSEQ multiplex PCR, yet TCRdb's version contains in-frame clones alone and is incomplete. V, J and clone size are those of that table, while D and trimming were read from the DNA. The sample consists of about 400,000 clones, roughly 88% of them appearing once. The sample taken for sequencing was peripheral blood. This TCR was recovered from a woman aged 25 to 39 with active or convalescent COVID-19. The chain joins TRBV10-3 to TRBJ2-1, with TRBD2 matching 12 bases. This CDR3 reads CAIMTSGGTYNEQFF. CDR3 DNA: TGTGCCATCATGACTAGCGGGGGAACCTACAATGAGCAGTTCTTC.